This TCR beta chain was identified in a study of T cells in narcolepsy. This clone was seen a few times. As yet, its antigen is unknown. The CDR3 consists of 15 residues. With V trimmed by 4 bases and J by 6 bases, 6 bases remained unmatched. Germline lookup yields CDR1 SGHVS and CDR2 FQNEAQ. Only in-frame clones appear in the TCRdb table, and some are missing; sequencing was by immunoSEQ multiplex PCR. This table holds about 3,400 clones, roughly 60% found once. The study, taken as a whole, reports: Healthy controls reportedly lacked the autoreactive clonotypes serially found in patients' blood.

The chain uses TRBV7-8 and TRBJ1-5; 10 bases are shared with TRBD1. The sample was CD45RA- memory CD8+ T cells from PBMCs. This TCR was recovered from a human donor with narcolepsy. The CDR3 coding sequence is TGTGCCAGCAGCTCGGGACAGGGGTTTACTCAGCCCCAGCATTTT. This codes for CASSSGQGFTQPQHF.